One and the same sample provided the 27 T cell receptor beta chains below, sequenced in a study of T cell responses to AZD1222 COVID-19 vaccine. The assay was immunoSEQ multiplex PCR, and TCRdb's table has in-frame clones only and misses some. Of 75,000 to 100,000 clones in the sample, 75% to 90% were seen once. Sequenced here: peripheral blood, sampled on day 0 of AZD1222 vaccination. Source of these receptors: an adult in good health.

The chain couples TRBV7-2 to TRBJ1-5, with D perhaps TRBD1 (5 bases). V lost 1 base and J 3 bases, leaving 13 bases between the germline ends. From germline, CDR1 is SGHTA and CDR2 FQGNSA. The CDR3 covers 16 residues. CDR3 protein: CASSLVGGGVNQPQHF. As DNA, the CDR3 is TGTGCCAGCAGCTTAGTAGGAGGAGGGGTCAATCAGCCCCAGCATTTT. Using reference TRBV7-2 and TRBJ1-5 for the parts outside the CDR3, the full variable domain is GAGVSQSPSNKVTEKGKDVELRCDPISGHTALYWYRQSLGQGLEFLIYFQGNSAPDKSGLPSDRFSAERTGGSVSTLTIQRTQQEDSAVYLCASSLVGGGVNQPQHFGDGTRLSIL.

The chain has TRBV12-3 or TRBV12-4 and TRBJ1-2; no reliable D call. V was clipped by 3 bases and J by 8 bases, with 13 bases between them. The CDR3 spans 13 residues. CDR3 in amino acids: CASSFRPDRGYTF. CDR3 DNA sequence: TGTGCCAGCAGTTTCCGGCCTGACCGAGGCTACACCTTC.

V and J are TRBV29-1 and TRBJ1-5, with a possible D match to TRBD1 (6 bases). This CDR3 has 14 residues. V shed 6 bases and J shed 6 bases, with 18 bases lying between them. Germline V gives CDR1 SQVTM, CDR2 ANQGSEA. CDR3 sequence reads: CSVAPDRIGQPQHF. CDR3 nucleotide sequence: TGCAGCGTCGCCCCAGACAGGATCGGTCAGCCCCAGCATTTT.

The table lists this clone with a few counts. The V call is TRBV6-5, the J call TRBJ1-3, with TRBD1 matching 9 bases. J lost 5 bases, V lost 4 bases, and 6 bases had no gene match. Germline V gene data show CDR1 as MNHEY and CDR2 as SVGAGI. This CDR3 comprises 15 residues. The CDR3 spells CASSFSGQGRNTIYF. CDR3 DNA: TGTGCCAGCAGTTTCTCCGGACAGGGGCGAAACACCATATATTTT.

The chain links TRBV2 to TRBJ1-4; D is ambiguous. Germline V gene sequence: CDR1 SNHLY, CDR2 FYNNEI. Trimming pared 5 bases from V and 11 bases from J, leaving 18 bases between. The CDR3 loop spans 14 amino acids. The chain's CDR3 is CASSTGRPLVKLFF. CDR3 nucleotide sequence: TGTGCCAGCAGTACCGGGAGACCACTTGTGAAACTGTTTTTT.

This clone showed up just a few times. The chain joins TRBV2 to TRBJ2-1, with TRBD2 identical over 14 bases. This CDR3 has 17 residues. The junction had 8 bases not matched to a gene; V was cut back by 3 bases and J by 7 bases. The germline CDR1 and CDR2 sequences are SNHLY and FYNNEI. CDR3 DNA sequence: TGTGCCAGCAGTGATCGACTAGCGGGGGGGAAAATGAATGAGCAGTTCTTC. It is translated as CASSDRLAGGKMNEQFF. The full variable domain, completed using reference TRBV2 and TRBJ2-1, is EPEVTQTPSHQVTQMGQEVILRCVPISNHLYFYWYRQILGQKVEFLVSFYNNEISEKSEIFDDQFSVERPDGSNFTLKIRSTKLEDSAMYFCASSDRLAGGKMNEQFFGPGTRLTVL.

This chain connects TRBV15 to TRBJ2-4, with D perhaps matching TRBD2 (5 bases). V lost 3 bases and J lost 3, with 12 bases in between. Germline CDR1 LNHNV, CDR2 YYDKDF (reference sequence). The CDR3 loop spans 15 amino acids. The CDR3 region is CATSRDLGDKNIQYF. The CDR3 DNA reads as TGTGCCACCAGCAGGGACTTGGGAGACAAAAACATTCAGTACTTC.

The chain joins TRBV5-8 to TRBJ1-2; no clear D. The length of the CDR3 is 11 residues. Trimming removed 2 bases at V and 1 base at J, with 0 bases between. Germline lookup yields CDR1 SGHTS and CDR2 YDEGEE. CDR3 sequence reads: CASSFNYGYTF. The CDR3 coding sequence is TGTGCCAGCAGCTTTAACTATGGCTACACCTTC.

The V gene is TRBV3-1 (or the pseudogene TRBV3-2), the J gene TRBJ1-2; no reliable D call. The ends were cut back, 0 bases at V and 4 bases at J, with 9 bases in the middle. CDR3 size: 14 residues. Germline lookup yields CDR1 LGHDT and CDR2 YNNKEL (reference sequence). The CDR3 here is CASSQETLSYGYTF. The DNA for the CDR3 is TGTGCCAGCAGCCAAGAAACCTTAAGCTATGGCTACACCTTC.

This clone occurred a few times. The rearrangement uses TRBV30 and TRBJ2-1, with 8 bases aligning to TRBD1. Germline-derived CDR1 and CDR2 are GTSNPN and SVGIG (reference sequence). After removal of 3 bases from V and 8 bases from J, the junction contained 9 bases not matched to a gene. This CDR3 region has 14 residues. The CDR3 nucleotides read TGTGCCTGGAGAGGACAGGGCTATCGTGATGAGCAGTTCTTC. It encodes CAWRGQGYRDEQFF.

This clone was detected only once. This chain uses TRBV9 with TRBJ2-2, with 8 bases that match TRBD1. CDR1 and CDR2 from the germline V gene are SGDLS and YYNGEE. The junction had 7 bases not matched to a gene; V was cut back by 5 bases and J by 1 base. The CDR3 is made up of 16 amino acids. CDR3 bases: TGTGCCAGCAGGCCAGGACAGGGATGGAACACCGGGGAGCTGTTTTTT. It yields the protein CASRPGQGWNTGELFF.

Points on this clone: Other nucleotide sequences in the sample specify the same CDR3. This chain links TRBV18 with TRBJ1-5; a possible D gene is TRBD1 (5 bases). The CDR3 loop spans 13 amino acids. Germline CDR1 and CDR2: KGHSH and LQKENI. The V and J ends lost 2 bases and 5 bases respectively, with 7 bases between them. The CDR3 is CASSPGGDQPQHF. The DNA for the CDR3 is TGTGCCAGCTCACCAGGGGGTGATCAGCCCCAGCATTTT.

The rearrangement links TRBV6-6 to TRBJ2-5; TRBD1 is a possible D gene (6 bases). The CDR3 runs to 13 residues. Germline V gene data show CDR1 as MNHNY and CDR2 as SVGAGI (reference sequence). The V end was cut by 5 bases, the J end by 0 bases, with 7 bases between. The chain's CDR3 is CASSTGNQETQYF. The CDR3 bases are TGTGCCAGCAGTACAGGGAACCAAGAGACCCAGTACTTC.

This clone was counted a single time. The chain carries TRBV10-3 and TRBJ1-2, with 7 bases fitting TRBD1. Germline CDR1 reads ENHRY; CDR2 reads SYGVKD. The V and J ends lost 7 bases and 0 bases, in that order; junction bases with no gene match: 23. The CDR3 contains 20 residues. In DNA form, the CDR3 reads TGTGCCATCATGCCGTCAAGCGGACAGGACCTGAGACACGCTAACTATGGCTACACCTTC. Amino acid sequence: CAIMPSSGQDLRHANYGYTF.

The chain employs TRBV19 and TRBJ1-5, with 7 bases lining up with TRBD1. The V and J ends lost 7 bases and 4 bases, in that order; junction bases with no gene match: 7. Germline values: CDR1 LNHDA, CDR2 SQIVND (reference sequence). The CDR3 is 14 residues long. The CDR3 reads CASTPGGGNQPQHF. For the CDR3, the DNA is TGTGCCAGTACCCCAGGGGGAGGAAATCAGCCCCAGCATTTT.

V is TRBV4-2 and J is TRBJ2-6, with D possibly being TRBD1 (6 bases). Germline CDR1 reads LGHNA; CDR2 reads YNFKEQ. The CDR3 spans 17 residues. V shed 0 bases and J shed 0 bases, with 9 bases lying between them. As DNA, the CDR3 is TGTGCCAGCAGCCAAGATCTAGGGGGCTCTGGGGCCAACGTCCTGACTTTC. Translated, it gives CASSQDLGGSGANVLTF.

In this sample, this clone turned up once. The sample has other DNA sequences that encode this CDR3 too. The gene calls are TRBV20-1 and TRBJ1-1; D is ambiguous. The CDR3 length is 12 residues. V was clipped by 3 bases and J by 2 bases, with 7 bases between them. From germline, CDR1 is DFQATT and CDR2 SNEGSKA (reference sequence). CDR3 nucleotide sequence: TGCAGTGCTAGTTCCGGTAACACTGAAGCTTTCTTT. Its protein is CSASSGNTEAFF.

The rearrangement uses TRBV11-2 and TRBJ2-3; 9 bases line up with TRBD2. The germline V gene encodes CDR1 SGHAT and CDR2 FQNNGV. Unmatched junction bases numbered 14, after V lost 1 base and J lost 3 bases. This CDR3 has 19 residues. CDR3 residues: CASSLVASGAGTGTDTQYF. DNA of the CDR3: TGTGCCAGCAGCTTAGTCGCTAGCGGGGCGGGAACAGGAACAGATACGCAGTATTTT.

The count of this clone is one. The chain has TRBV27 and TRBJ2-4, with TRBD2 identical over 7 bases. Germline-derived CDR1 and CDR2 are MNHEY and SMNVEV (reference sequence). Trimming cost V 0 bases and J 6 bases; bases outside gene matches: 11. CDR3 length: 17 residues. The CDR3 nucleotides are TGTGCCAGCAGTTTATCGCTTTCGGGGGGTCGAATAAACATTCAGTACTTC. Its translation: CASSLSLSGGRINIQYF.

The rearrangement links TRBV28 to TRBJ1-4; D ambiguous. CDR3 length equals 16 residues. Germline V gives CDR1 MDHEN, CDR2 SYDVKM. V gave up 4 bases and J gave up 7 bases, with 19 bases separating them. The CDR3 region is CASSSSPDDRVEKLFF. The CDR3 DNA follows: TGTGCCAGCAGTTCCTCTCCCGACGATAGGGTTGAAAAACTGTTTTTT. The whole variable domain, remainder taken from reference TRBV28 and TRBJ1-4, is DVKVTQSSRYLVKRTGEKVFLECVQDMDHENMFWYRQDPGLGLRLIYFSYDVKMKEKGDIPEGYSVSREKKERFSLILESASTNQTSMYLCASSSSPDDRVEKLFFGSGTQLSVL.

The chain links TRBV7-9 to TRBJ2-1; D gene unclear. Germline assignment: CDR1 SEHNR and CDR2 FQNEAQ (reference sequence). The CDR3 sequence is 11 residues long. Trimming cost V 5 bases and J 4 bases, with 3 bases left between them. In DNA form, the CDR3 reads TGTGCCAGCAGCCCTTACAATGAGCAGTTCTTC. Amino acids: CASSPYNEQFF.

This chain connects TRBV5-1 to TRBJ2-2, with TRBD2 identical over 7 bases. The CDR3 is 15 amino acids. Germline V lookup: CDR1 SGHRS, CDR2 YFSETQ. With V trimmed by 3 bases and J by 6 bases, 8 bases remained unmatched. The CDR3 reads CASSSGLQVAGELFF. CDR3 DNA sequence: TGCGCCAGCAGCTCGGGACTACAAGTAGCCGGGGAGCTGTTTTTT.

In nucleotides, the CDR3 is TGTGCCAGCAGTTTATTATCAATCGCTGACAGGCCAGGGGGCAATGAGCAGTTCTTC. Protein sequence: CASSLLSIADRPGGNEQFF. The chain joins TRBV28 to TRBJ2-1; 7 bases are shared with TRBD1. From germline, CDR1 is MDHEN and CDR2 SYDVKM. This CDR3 spans 19 amino acids. After removal of 1 base from V and 6 bases from J, the junction contained 18 bases not matched to a gene.

The gene calls are TRBV30 and TRBJ2-6; TRBD1 agrees at 7 bases. With 4 bases clipped from V and 4 bases from J, the junction kept 7 bases outside the gene matches. This CDR3 region has 15 residues. The germline gives CDR1 GTSNPN, CDR2 SVGIG (reference sequence). The CDR3 loop is CAWTFTGVGANVLTF. CDR3 DNA sequence: TGTGCCTGGACCTTCACAGGGGTAGGGGCCAACGTCCTGACTTTC.

The gene calls are TRBV7-2 and TRBJ1-2; D is uncertain. Trimming stripped 2 bases from V and 6 bases from J, with 25 bases between. The germline V gene encodes CDR1 SGHTA and CDR2 FQGNSA. This CDR3 region has 18 residues. The CDR3 DNA sequence: TGTGCCAGCAGCTTATGGAGGCAGGCCAGCGTAAAGCCCCATGGCTACACCTTC. It specifies CASSLWRQASVKPHGYTF.

The rearrangement uses TRBV6-1 and TRBJ2-3; maybe TRBD2 (6 bases). Germline loops: CDR1 MNHNS, CDR2 SASEGT. Trimming removed 2 bases at V and 2 bases at J, with 11 bases between. The CDR3 contains 15 residues. The CDR3 DNA is TGTGCCAGCAGTGAACTAAGCGGGCACACAGATACGCAGTATTTT. Encoded protein: CASSELSGHTDTQYF.

The rearrangement links TRBV4-3 to TRBJ2-7; 11 nucleotides agree with TRBD2. In germline, CDR1 is LGHNA, CDR2 YSLEER. The trim removed 4 bases at V and 1 base at J, leaving 0 bases unmatched. The CDR3 has 14 amino acids. The CDR3: CASSPSGGSYEQYF. CDR3 in DNA: TGCGCCAGCAGCCCTAGCGGGGGGTCCTACGAGCAGTACTTC.